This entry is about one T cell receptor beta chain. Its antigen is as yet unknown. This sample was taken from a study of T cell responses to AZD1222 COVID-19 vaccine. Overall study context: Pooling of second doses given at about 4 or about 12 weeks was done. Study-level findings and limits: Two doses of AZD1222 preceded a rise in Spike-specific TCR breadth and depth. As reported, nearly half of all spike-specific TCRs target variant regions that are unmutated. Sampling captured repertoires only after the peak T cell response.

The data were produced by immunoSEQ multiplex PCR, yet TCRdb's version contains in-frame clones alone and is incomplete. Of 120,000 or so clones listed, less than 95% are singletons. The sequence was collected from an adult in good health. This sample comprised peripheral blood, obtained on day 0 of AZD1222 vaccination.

The CDR3 loop reads CASSIDPGGSGQPQHF. The CDR3 DNA reads as TGTGCCAGTAGTATAGATCCAGGCGGTTCGGGACAGCCCCAGCATTTT. The chain uses TRBV19 and TRBJ1-5; D ambiguous. Germline assignment: CDR1 LNHDA and CDR2 SQIVND (reference sequence). V shed 0 bases and J shed 7 bases, with 16 bases lying between them. The CDR3 consists of 16 residues.